The 25 T cell receptor beta chains listed next were all sequenced from one sample in a study of shared clonotypes between healthy human individuals. Data came from immunoSEQ multiplex PCR; TCRdb stores just in-frame clones and leaves some out. The sample includes fewer than 700,000 clones, 70% to 80% seen only once; the top ten take approximately 12%. Source material: PBMCs. These receptors were collected from a woman aged 40 to 49 in good health. Some clones in this sample may be carry-over from other donors' samples.

The CDR3 loop is CASQKDTDTQYF. Written as DNA, the CDR3 is TGTGCCAGCCAGAAAGACACAGATACGCAGTATTTT. The rearrangement joins TRBV7-9 to TRBJ2-3; no firm D call. This CDR3 has 12 residues. Germline V gene lookup returns CDR1 SEHNR and CDR2 FQNEAQ (reference sequence). V was shortened by 8 bases and J by 2 bases, with 8 bases between the two germline ends.

This chain uses TRBV27 with TRBJ1-6; D is uncertain. Germline loops: CDR1 MNHEY, CDR2 SMNVEV (reference sequence). The CDR3 runs 14 residues. With 3 bases removed from V and 0 bases from J, the gap between germline ends came to 3 bases. The CDR3 is CASSLVSYNSPLHF. The CDR3 DNA reads TGTGCCAGCAGTTTGGTCTCCTATAATTCACCCCTCCACTTT.

This chain joins TRBV18 and TRBJ2-7; D possibly corresponds to TRBD2 (5 bases). This CDR3 contains 14 residues. From germline, CDR1 is KGHSH and CDR2 LQKENI. Trimming shortened V by 1 base and J by 2 bases, and 9 bases separated the two germline ends. CDR3 protein: CASSPRTEAYEQYF. The CDR3 DNA reads as TGTGCCAGCTCACCACGGACTGAGGCCTACGAGCAGTACTTC.

The chain joins TRBV7-3 to TRBJ2-1; D call uncertain. The germline V gene has CDR1 SGHTA and CDR2 FQGTGA. V shed 2 bases and J shed 6 bases, with 14 bases lying between them. This CDR3 has 15 amino acids. Here the CDR3 DNA reads TGTGCCAGCAGCTTAGAACGGGCAGGCGTCAATGAGCAGTTCTTC. Amino acids: CASSLERAGVNEQFF.

This chain joins TRBV6-1 and TRBJ2-5; TRBD1 is a possible D gene (6 bases). The CDR3 consists of 12 residues. Germline loops: CDR1 MNHNS, CDR2 SASEGT. V dropped 4 bases and J dropped 13 bases, with 16 bases sitting between them. The DNA for the CDR3 is TGTGCCAGCAGTGCCGGGACAACAATCCGGTACTTC. It specifies CASSAGTTIRYF.

The genes are TRBV5-1 and TRBJ2-3; 10 nucleotides agree with TRBD2. The CDR3 is 15 residues long. Per the germline V gene, CDR1 is SGHRS and CDR2 is YFSETQ. V was pared by 8 bases and J by 2 bases, with 8 bases of the junction left unmatched. The CDR3 DNA is TGCGCCAGTCATAGCGGGAGGCCCCTCACAGATACGCAGTATTTT. Amino acids: CASHSGRPLTDTQYF.

This chain links TRBV11-2 with TRBJ2-5, with D possibly called TRBD1 or TRBD2 (5 bases each). The ends were cut back, 1 base at V and 10 bases at J, with 10 bases in the middle. Germline-derived CDR1 and CDR2 are SGHAT and FQNNGV. This CDR3 comprises 12 residues. DNA for the CDR3: TGTGCCAGCAGCTTAGGTTTGGGGGACCAGTACTTC. This encodes CASSLGLGDQYF.

This clone was detected many times. DNA for the CDR3: TGTGCCAGCAGTAACGACAGGAACTATGGCTACACCTTC. Protein: CASSNDRNYGYTF. J is TRBJ1-2 and V is TRBV2; D possibly corresponds to TRBD1 (6 bases). This CDR3 spans 13 amino acids. Per the germline V gene, CDR1 is SNHLY and CDR2 is FYNNEI. V lost 5 bases, J lost 2 bases, and 9 bases lay in between.

This chain connects TRBV11-3 to TRBJ2-1, with TRBD1 matching 7 bases. The CDR3 runs to 15 residues. The V gene end was trimmed by 0 bases and the J gene end by 6 bases; junction bases not matched to a gene: 5. Looked up from germline, CDR1 is SGHNT and CDR2 is YENEEA. This chain's CDR3 is CASSLDVGGFNEQFF. Here the CDR3 DNA reads TGTGCCAGCAGCTTAGATGTAGGGGGCTTCAATGAGCAGTTCTTC.

V is TRBV27 and J is TRBJ2-5; 10 nucleotides match TRBD2. The germline V gene has CDR1 MNHEY and CDR2 SMNVEV (reference sequence). CDR3 length: 16 residues. Trimming removed 2 bases from V and 4 bases from J; junction bases left unmatched: 7. The CDR3 reads CASSLPPSGSRETQYF. Written as DNA, the CDR3 is TGTGCCAGCAGTTTACCTCCTAGCGGGAGTAGAGAGACCCAGTACTTC.

The chain is built from TRBV7-9 and TRBJ2-1; 15 nucleotides line up with TRBD2. After removal of 5 bases from V and 5 bases from J, the junction contained 10 bases not matched to a gene. CDR3 length equals 18 residues. Germline V gives CDR1 SEHNR, CDR2 FQNEAQ (reference sequence). The CDR3 sequence is CASSRGSGLAGGHNEQFF. The CDR3 DNA is TGTGCCAGCAGCCGAGGCTCGGGACTAGCGGGAGGCCACAATGAGCAGTTCTTC. The variable domain in full, with the rest retrieved from reference TRBV7-9 and TRBJ2-1, is DTGVSQNPRHKITKRGQNVTFRCDPISEHNRLYWYRQTLGQGPEFLTYFQNEAQLEKSRLLSDRFSAERPKGSFSTLEIQRTEQGDSAMYLCASSRGSGLAGGHNEQFFGPGTRLTVL.

V gene TRBV5-1 combines with J gene TRBJ2-1, with 9 bases matching TRBD2. Germline V gene sequence: CDR1 SGHRS, CDR2 YFSETQ. Germline trimming cut 3 bases from V and 9 bases from J; bases unmatched to any gene: 13. The CDR3 runs 16 residues. CDR3 sequence: CASSSTAGGYFGEQFF. CDR3 sequence (DNA): TGCGCCAGCAGCTCCACGGCGGGAGGGTATTTTGGTGAGCAGTTCTTC. The variable domain in full, with the rest retrieved from reference TRBV5-1 and TRBJ2-1, is KAGVTQTPRYLIKTRGQQVTLSCSPISGHRSVSWYQQTPGQGLQFLFEYFSETQRNKGNFPGRFSGRQFSNSRSEMNVSTLELGDSALYLCASSSTAGGYFGEQFFGPGTRLTVL.

The chain is built from TRBV27 and TRBJ2-2, with 9 bases that match TRBD1. The CDR3 runs to 17 residues. With V trimmed by 4 bases and J by 5 bases, 11 bases remained unmatched. The germline V gene encodes CDR1 MNHEY and CDR2 SMNVEV (reference sequence). The CDR3 nucleotides are TGTGCCAGCAGTTCGTGGACAGGGGAAAAAGGGACCGGGGAGCTGTTTTTT. Amino acid sequence: CASSSWTGEKGTGELFF.

The sample holds one count of this clone. The chain links TRBV19 to TRBJ2-7; 13 bases match TRBD2. The J segment lost 5 bases and the V segment lost 5 bases, leaving 6 bases of the junction unmatched. Germline CDR1 LNHDA, CDR2 SQIVND (reference sequence). This CDR3 region has 15 residues. The CDR3 loop reads CASSPGLAGVHEQYF. The DNA for the CDR3 is TGTGCCAGTAGTCCAGGACTAGCGGGAGTTCACGAGCAGTACTTC.

The chain couples TRBV7-2 to TRBJ2-7; TRBD2 aligns across 13 bases. Germline CDR1 reads SGHTA; CDR2 reads FQGNSA. The CDR3 consists of 16 residues. V lost 5 bases to trimming and J lost 3 bases; unmatched junction nucleotides: 7. The CDR3 DNA is TGTGCCAGCAGCGTTGCCGGGACTAGCGGGAACTACGAGCAGTACTTC. Encoded protein: CASSVAGTSGNYEQYF. The full variable domain, completed using reference TRBV7-2 and TRBJ2-7, is GAGVSQSPSNKVTEKGKDVELRCDPISGHTALYWYRQSLGQGLEFLIYFQGNSAPDKSGLPSDRFSAERTGGSVSTLTIQRTQQEDSAVYLCASSVAGTSGNYEQYFGPGTRLTVT.

This clone showed up just a few times. The chain employs TRBV18 and TRBJ2-7; 7 bases are a match to TRBD1. Germline CDR1 reads KGHSH; CDR2 reads LQKENI. J was trimmed by 1 base and V by 5 bases; bases with no gene match: 5. CDR3 length equals 14 residues. This CDR3 reads CASSRTGPSYEQYF. Here the CDR3 DNA reads TGTGCCAGCTCAAGGACAGGACCTTCCTACGAGCAGTACTTC.

This sequence joins TRBV30 and TRBJ1-5; D not certain. The CDR3 extends over 14 amino acids. V was shortened by 4 bases and J by 2 bases, with 12 bases between the two germline ends. Germline CDR1 reads GTSNPN; CDR2 reads SVGIG (reference sequence). CDR3 loop: CAWTPGTRNQPQHF. CDR3 nucleotides: TGTGCCTGGACCCCGGGCACCCGCAATCAGCCCCAGCATTTT. The full variable domain, with the rest looked up from reference TRBV30 and TRBJ1-5, is SQTIHQWPATLVQPVGSPLSLECTVEGTSNPNLYWYRQAAGRGLQLLFYSVGIGQISSEVPQNLSASRPQDRQFILSSKKLLLSDSGFYLCAWTPGTRNQPQHFGDGTRLSIL.

The chain uses TRBV12-5 and TRBJ1-4; 8 bases line up with TRBD1. In germline, CDR1 is LGHNT, CDR2 FRNRAP. V shed 2 bases and J 3 bases; nucleotides not matched to a gene: 5. The CDR3 runs to 16 residues. The chain's CDR3 is CASGLTTGGANEKLFF. The DNA for the CDR3 is TGTGCTAGTGGTTTGACCACAGGGGGAGCTAATGAAAAACTGTTTTTT.

V is TRBV5-1 and J is TRBJ2-5; 7 positions agree with TRBD2. V lost 4 bases, J lost 5 bases, and 11 bases stayed unmatched. Germline-derived CDR1 and CDR2 are SGHRS and YFSETQ. The CDR3 covers 15 residues. This CDR3 reads CASSRGLGAEETQYF. CDR3 nucleotide sequence: TGCGCCAGCAGCCGAGGACTAGGGGCGGAGGAGACCCAGTACTTC.

This clone occurred a few times. The CDR3 here is CASSQSTSTNTGELFF. CDR3 sequence (DNA): TGCGCCAGCAGCCAGTCGACTAGCACGAACACCGGGGAGCTGTTTTTT. The V call is TRBV4-3, the J call TRBJ2-2, with 7 bases aligning to TRBD2. The CDR3 is 16 amino acids. From germline, CDR1 is LGHNA and CDR2 YSLEER. V lost 3 bases, J lost 0 bases, and 4 bases stayed unmatched.

The chain recombines TRBV19 with TRBJ2-1; 7 bases match TRBD1. The CDR3 length is 14 residues. Trimming at V came to 6 bases and at J to 9 bases, leaving 11 bases not matched to a gene. Per germline, CDR1 LNHDA and CDR2 SQIVND (reference sequence). Here the CDR3 DNA reads TGTGCCAGTAGAACAGGGGCCCTCCTTACTGAGCAGTTCTTC. It codes for CASRTGALLTEQFF.

The chain's CDR3 is CASSGTGHTNYNEQFF. In DNA, the CDR3 is TGTGCCAGCTCAGGGACAGGGCACACAAACTACAATGAGCAGTTCTTC. V is TRBV18 and J is TRBJ2-1; 9 bases are a match to TRBD1. Unmatched junction bases numbered 8, after V lost 5 bases and J lost 3 bases. Germline V gene lookup returns CDR1 KGHSH and CDR2 LQKENI. The CDR3 extends over 16 amino acids. Complete variable domain (other parts from reference TRBV18 and TRBJ2-1): NAGVMQNPRHLVRRRGQEARLRCSPMKGHSHVYWYRQLPEEGLKFMVYLQKENIIDESGMPKERFSAEFPKEGPSILRIQQVVRGDSAAYFCASSGTGHTNYNEQFFGPGTRLTVL.

This clone was picked up many times. The rearrangement links TRBV28 to TRBJ1-5; D might be TRBD1 (6 bases). The germline CDR1 and CDR2 sequences are MDHEN and SYDVKM. There are 15 residues in the CDR3. V lost 6 bases to trimming and J lost 7 bases, with 19 bases between them. CDR3 amino acids: CASRPPRGGGQPQHF. The CDR3 DNA follows: TGTGCCAGCAGACCCCCGCGGGGGGGCGGCCAGCCCCAGCATTTT.

This clone was found a few times. The chain couples TRBV6-5 to TRBJ1-4; D may be TRBD1 (6 bases). Between the trimmed V and J ends, which lost 5 bases and 0 bases, there was a span of 7 bases. The CDR3 runs 14 residues. Germline V CDR1 and CDR2: MNHEY, SVGAGI. The CDR3 bases are TGTGCCAGCAGTCGACAGGCAACTAATGAAAAACTGTTTTTT. Translated: CASSRQATNEKLFF.

The V and J genes are TRBV4-1 and TRBJ2-3, with 9 bases matching TRBD1. The CDR3 spans 17 residues. The junction had 8 bases not matched to a gene; V was cut back by 0 bases and J by 4 bases. The germline V gene has CDR1 MGHRA and CDR2 YSYEKL. CDR3: CASSQEGNTGGADTQYF. The CDR3 DNA follows: TGCGCCAGCAGCCAAGAGGGGAATACAGGGGGCGCAGATACGCAGTATTTT.